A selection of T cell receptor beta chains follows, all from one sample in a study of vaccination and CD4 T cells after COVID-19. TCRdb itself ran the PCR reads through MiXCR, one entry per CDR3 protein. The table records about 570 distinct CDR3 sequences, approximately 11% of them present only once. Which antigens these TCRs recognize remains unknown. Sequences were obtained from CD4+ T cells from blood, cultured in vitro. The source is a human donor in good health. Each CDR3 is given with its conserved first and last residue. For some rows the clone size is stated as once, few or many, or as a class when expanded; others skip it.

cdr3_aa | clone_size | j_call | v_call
CASSLDRGNEKLFF | few | TRBJ1-4 | TRBV7-2
CAISQGVGTSGTKNIQYF | medium-sized | TRBJ2-4 | TRBV10-3
CASSGSGTTNEKLFF | . | TRBJ1-4 | TRBV10-2
CASGEMLFGNEKLFF | few | TRBJ1-4 | TRBV2
CASSLNQGSNQPQHF | large | TRBJ1-5 | TRBV7-9
CTSSYEGQGTEAFF | . | TRBJ1-1 | TRBV5-1
CASSPLDGARDTQYF | medium-sized | TRBJ2-3 | TRBV5-4
CASSPPGGLRNSPLHF | large | TRBJ1-6 | TRBV7-2
CASSLVRGLAGGWEQFF | large | TRBJ2-1 | TRBV7-2
CASSRDSSYNSPLHF | large | TRBJ1-6 | TRBV6-1
CASSLVLAGQETQYF | hyperexpanded | TRBJ2-5 | TRBV5-4
CASSYGTGGQPQHF | medium-sized | TRBJ1-5 | TRBV27
CATGLAGGPWETQYF | large | TRBJ2-5 | TRBV7-2
CASRTGTGLNTGELFF | few | TRBJ2-2 | TRBV5-1
CASKRTAGYEQYF | large | TRBJ2-7 | TRBV6-1
CASSVGLAGDDEQFF | large | TRBJ2-1 | TRBV2
CASSLGLRGNPQYF | large | TRBJ2-3 | TRBV11-3
CAWSRQAFYGYTF | medium-sized | TRBJ1-2 | TRBV30
CASSLVVASYNEQFF | large | TRBJ2-1 | TRBV12-3/TRBV12-4
CASRSGENYGYTF | large | TRBJ1-2 | TRBV6-1
CATWESYSNQPQHF | large | TRBJ1-5 | TRBV19
CASSEAGISGGELFF | large | TRBJ2-2 | TRBV2
CASRGQSAGELFF | few | TRBJ2-2 | TRBV12-3/TRBV12-4
CASSLGGTSGYGYTF | . | TRBJ1-2 | TRBV11-2
CASSRPGQASYEQYF | few | TRBJ2-7 | TRBV5-4
CASSALVTDTQYF | large | TRBJ2-3 | TRBV11-2
CASSQGQNYEQYF | . | TRBJ2-7 | TRBV14
CASSLAPGTSTYEQYF | . | TRBJ2-7 | TRBV5-1
CASSPTADNSPLHF | . | TRBJ1-6 | TRBV18
CASSFSAAGYTF | large | TRBJ1-2 | TRBV12-3/TRBV12-4
CASSLGGHYGYTF | large | TRBJ1-2 | TRBV19
CASSEDGTGLRGYTF | large | TRBJ1-2 | TRBV6-1
CASSSKTGGYSPLHF | few | TRBJ1-6 | TRBV5-5
CATSSWRGNTGELFF | large | TRBJ2-2 | TRBV15
CASSPAGGPETQYF | few | TRBJ2-5 | TRBV18
CASSLGGTRNYTF | large | TRBJ1-2 | TRBV5-4
CASSLESGALAFF | large | TRBJ1-1 | TRBV7-2
CASSLAGGSYEQYF | large | TRBJ2-7 | TRBV11-3
CASSLLGPEQYF | medium-sized | TRBJ2-7 | TRBV5-1
CASSYSHLSNSYEQYF | . | TRBJ2-7 | TRBV6-5
CASSQHRGGTSETQYF | large | TRBJ2-5 | TRBV14
CASSPGFTDTQYF | large | TRBJ2-3 | TRBV7-3
CASSPDGTYGYTF | medium-sized | TRBJ1-2 | TRBV18
CSVGGAGGYEQYF | . | TRBJ2-7 | TRBV29-1
CASSFGSGSYEQYF | large | TRBJ2-7 | TRBV7-2
CASSYSYGYTF | large | TRBJ1-2 | TRBV2
CASSYSSRNQPQHF | large | TRBJ1-5 | TRBV6-2/TRBV6-3
CSARVAGHDSPLHF | large | TRBJ1-6 | TRBV20-1
CSARGPPLAGVNNEQFF | . | TRBJ2-1 | TRBV20-1
CASSQPGWPGYTF | large | TRBJ1-2 | TRBV25-1
CASSPARGKDTQYF | few | TRBJ2-3 | TRBV18
CSARGGESGNTIYF | large | TRBJ1-3 | TRBV20-1
CANTPREETQYF | large | TRBJ2-5 | TRBV7-9
CASSWKGHPEAFF | large | TRBJ1-1 | TRBV10-1
CASSGLAGQETQYF | large | TRBJ2-5 | TRBV25-1
CSARSGQGHYTEAFF | large | TRBJ1-1 | TRBV20-1
CASSEVWDGEAFF | large | TRBJ1-1 | TRBV6-1